The 14 T cell receptor beta chains below come from one sample, sequenced in a study of identical twins. TCRdb processed the 5' RACE reads anew with MiXCR; each CDR3 protein has one entry. In the table there are around 1.7 million distinct CDR3 sequences, about 30% of which are singletons. Material for sequencing was cord blood. The receptors were sampled from a newborn girl in good health.

The chain recombines TRBV20-1 with TRBJ2-1, with 10 bases aligning to TRBD2. Germline V gene data show CDR1 as DFQATT and CDR2 as SNEGSKA (reference sequence). The junction had 8 bases not matched to a gene; V was cut back by 2 bases and J by 7 bases. CDR3 size: 15 residues. The DNA for the CDR3 is TGCAGTGCTAGACGTACCGGGACTAGCGAGAATGAGCAGTTCTTC. This codes for CSARRTGTSENEQFF.

The rearrangement uses TRBV5-1 and TRBJ2-1; 10 bases map to TRBD2. Germline values: CDR1 SGHRS, CDR2 YFSETQ. The junction had 5 bases not matched to a gene; V was cut back by 1 base and J by 4 bases. This CDR3 contains 16 residues. The CDR3 sequence: CASSLTSGTRYNEQFF. DNA for the CDR3: TGCGCCAGCAGCTTGACTAGCGGGACAAGATACAATGAGCAGTTCTTC.

The chain links TRBV7-2 to TRBJ2-1, with D possibly TRBD2 on 6 matching bases. CDR1 SGHTA and CDR2 FQGNSA come from the germline V gene. CDR3 size: 15 residues. Trimming took 7 bases from V and 6 from J, leaving 19 bases between them. Written as DNA, the CDR3 is TGTGCCAGCAACGGGCGGGGTATAAACTTCAATGAGCAGTTCTTC. This sequence encodes CASNGRGINFNEQFF. Full variable domain (missing parts from reference TRBV7-2 and TRBJ2-1): GAGVSQSPSNKVTEKGKDVELRCDPISGHTALYWYRQSLGQGLEFLIYFQGNSAPDKSGLPSDRFSAERTGGSVSTLTIQRTQQEDSAVYLCASNGRGINFNEQFFGPGTRLTVL.

This clonotype was detected only a few times. The rearrangement joins TRBV3-1 to TRBJ2-7, with TRBD2 as a possible D gene (6 bases). Germline V gene data show CDR1 as LGHDT and CDR2 as YNNKEL (reference sequence). The CDR3 runs 17 residues. V lost 4 bases and J lost 2, with 21 bases in between. CDR3 sequence: CASSPLGNLAVAYEQYF. CDR3 coding DNA: TGTGCCAGCAGCCCTTTAGGGAACTTAGCGGTCGCCTACGAGCAGTACTTC.

This chain links TRBV20-1 with TRBJ2-7; 10 bases fit TRBD2. Looked up from germline, CDR1 is DFQATT and CDR2 is SNEGSKA (reference sequence). CDR3 size: 15 residues. After removal of 0 bases from V and 5 bases from J, the junction contained 7 bases not matched to a gene. In DNA form, the CDR3 reads TGCAGTGCTAGAGATCTTACTAGCGGGATCCACGAGCAGTACTTC. Its protein product is CSARDLTSGIHEQYF.

Concerning this clonotype: One end of the junction varies from germline; a read error may be responsible. In DNA form, the CDR3 reads TGTGCCAGCACACGCAGCGGGAGGGGAGATATGCAGTATTTT. Translated, it gives CASTRSGRGDMQYF. The V call is TRBV12-3 or TRBV12-4, the J call TRBJ2-3; TRBD2 matches at 10 bases. This CDR3 contains 14 residues.

The J gene is TRBJ1-1, the V gene TRBV9; D remains ambiguous. The V gene lost 0 bases and the J gene lost 0 bases, with 6 bases spanning the gap. CDR3 size: 14 residues. The germline V gene encodes CDR1 SGDLS and CDR2 YYNGEE. As DNA, the CDR3 is TGTGCCAGCAGCGTAGCTTCCGTGAACACTGAAGCTTTCTTT. Encoded protein: CASSVASVNTEAFF.

This clonotype showed up just a few times. This chain joins TRBV20-1 and TRBJ1-2; 12 nucleotides line up with TRBD1. J lost 5 bases, V lost 1 base, and 11 bases had no gene match. In germline, CDR1 is DFQATT, CDR2 SNEGSKA (reference sequence). This CDR3 has 17 residues. For the CDR3, the DNA is TGCAGTGCTAGAGGCCTTGGGGGACAGGGGGCTACATATGGCTACACCTTC. It encodes CSARGLGGQGATYGYTF.

There are a few counts of this clonotype. The chain has TRBV24-1 and TRBJ2-3; TRBD2 matches at 14 bases. This CDR3 spans 17 amino acids. The ends lost 3 bases at V and 4 bases at J; junction bases unmatched: 5. CDR1 and CDR2 (germline): KGHDR, SFDVKD. CDR3 bases: TGTGCCACCAGTGATCCGACTAGCGGGAGGGCCCCAGATACGCAGTATTTT. Its translation: CATSDPTSGRAPDTQYF.

This clonotype was detected only a few times. The J gene is TRBJ2-2, the V gene TRBV12-3 or TRBV12-4, with D perhaps matching TRBD2 (5 bases). The CDR3 spans 15 residues. V was pared by 7 bases and J by 7 bases, with 19 bases between. The CDR3 DNA reads TGTGCCAGCATTTCGAGACTAACCCTCGGCGGGGAGCTGTTTTTT. Protein sequence: CASISRLTLGGELFF.

The rearrangement joins TRBV5-1 to TRBJ2-7; 10 bases line up with TRBD1. Germline CDR1 SGHRS, CDR2 YFSETQ. J gave up 7 bases and V 7 bases, and 14 bases lay outside the gene matches. The CDR3 consists of 15 residues. CDR3 residues: CASASAGTGVGEQYF. CDR3 in DNA: TGCGCCAGCGCCTCCGCCGGGACAGGGGTTGGTGAGCAGTACTTC.

The chain has TRBV20-1 and TRBJ2-7, with TRBD1 matching over 9 bases. This CDR3 spans 16 amino acids. Germline V gene lookup returns CDR1 DFQATT and CDR2 SNEGSKA (reference sequence). The V and J ends lost 1 base and 3 bases, in that order; junction bases with no gene match: 10. The CDR3 protein is CSARGDRGFPFYEQYF. Here the CDR3 DNA reads TGCAGTGCTAGAGGCGACAGGGGGTTCCCCTTCTACGAGCAGTACTTC.

Comment on this clonotype: A read error is possible here, since a much larger clone lies one base away. The chain is built from TRBV10-3 and TRBJ2-5; no clear D gene. In germline, CDR1 is ENHRY, CDR2 SYGVKD. This CDR3 spans 14 amino acids. The V end was cut by 0 bases, the J end by 11 bases, with 16 bases between. Here the CDR3 reads CAISESTLYNEQYF. CDR3 nucleotides: TGTGCCATCAGTGAGTCGACCCTATACAATGAGCAGTACTTC.

The chain carries TRBV6-1 and TRBJ2-5, with D perhaps TRBD2 (5 bases). Trimming shortened V by 3 bases and J by 5 bases, and 16 bases separated the two germline ends. This CDR3 spans 15 amino acids. Germline CDR1 MNHNS, CDR2 SASEGT. The CDR3 region has the DNA TGTGCCAGCAGTGAGGCCACCAGCGGATGGGAGACCCAGTACTTC. Protein sequence: CASSEATSGWETQYF.